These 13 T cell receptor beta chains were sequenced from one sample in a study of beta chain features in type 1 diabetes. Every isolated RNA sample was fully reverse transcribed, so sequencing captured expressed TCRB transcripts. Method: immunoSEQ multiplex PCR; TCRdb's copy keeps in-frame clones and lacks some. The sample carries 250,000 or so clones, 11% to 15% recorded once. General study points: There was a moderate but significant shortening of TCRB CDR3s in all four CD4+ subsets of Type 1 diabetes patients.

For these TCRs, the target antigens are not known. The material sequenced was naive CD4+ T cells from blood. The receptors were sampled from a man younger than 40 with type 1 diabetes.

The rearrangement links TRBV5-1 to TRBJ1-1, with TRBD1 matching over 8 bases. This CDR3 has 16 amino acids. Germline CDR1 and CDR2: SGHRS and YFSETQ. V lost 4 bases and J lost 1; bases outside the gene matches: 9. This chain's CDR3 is CASSIPGQGTNTEAFF. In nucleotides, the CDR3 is TGCGCCAGCAGCATCCCTGGACAGGGAACGAACACTGAAGCTTTCTTT.

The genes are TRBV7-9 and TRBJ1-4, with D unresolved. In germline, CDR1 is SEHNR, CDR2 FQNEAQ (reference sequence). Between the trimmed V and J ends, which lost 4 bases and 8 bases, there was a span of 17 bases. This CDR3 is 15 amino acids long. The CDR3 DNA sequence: TGTGCCAGCAGCTGGGGAGGGCGGGTTGAGGAAAAACTGTTTTTT. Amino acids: CASSWGGRVEEKLFF. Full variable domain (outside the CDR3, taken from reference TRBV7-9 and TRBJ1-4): DTGVSQNPRHKITKRGQNVTFRCDPISEHNRLYWYRQTLGQGPEFLTYFQNEAQLEKSRLLSDRFSAERPKGSFSTLEIQRTEQGDSAMYLCASSWGGRVEEKLFFGSGTQLSVL.

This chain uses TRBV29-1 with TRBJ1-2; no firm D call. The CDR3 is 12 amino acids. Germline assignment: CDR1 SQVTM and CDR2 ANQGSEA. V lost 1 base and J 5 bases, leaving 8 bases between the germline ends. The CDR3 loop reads CSVEGATYGYTF. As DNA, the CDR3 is TGCAGCGTTGAAGGGGCCACTTATGGCTACACCTTC.

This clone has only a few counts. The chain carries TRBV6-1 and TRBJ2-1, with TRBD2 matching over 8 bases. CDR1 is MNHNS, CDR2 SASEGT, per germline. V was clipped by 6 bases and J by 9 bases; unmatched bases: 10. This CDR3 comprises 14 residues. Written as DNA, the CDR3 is TGTGCCAGCAGCGGGATAGCGGGGCGGGGTGAGCAGTTCTTC. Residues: CASSGIAGRGEQFF.

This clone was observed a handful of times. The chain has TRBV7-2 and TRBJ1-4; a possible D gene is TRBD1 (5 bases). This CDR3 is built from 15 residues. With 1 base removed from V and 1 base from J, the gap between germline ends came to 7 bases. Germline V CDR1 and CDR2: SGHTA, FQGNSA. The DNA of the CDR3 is TGTGCCAGCAGCTTAGTTAGGGGAACTAATGAAAAACTGTTTTTT. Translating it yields CASSLVRGTNEKLFF. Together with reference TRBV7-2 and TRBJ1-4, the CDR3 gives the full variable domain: GAGVSQSPSNKVTEKGKDVELRCDPISGHTALYWYRQSLGQGLEFLIYFQGNSAPDKSGLPSDRFSAERTGGSVSTLTIQRTQQEDSAVYLCASSLVRGTNEKLFFGSGTQLSVL.

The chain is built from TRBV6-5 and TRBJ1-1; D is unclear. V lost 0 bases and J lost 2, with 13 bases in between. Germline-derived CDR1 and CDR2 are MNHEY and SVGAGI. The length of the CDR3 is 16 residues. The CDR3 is CASSYSTVTQNTEAFF. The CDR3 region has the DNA TGTGCCAGCAGTTACTCGACGGTGACACAAAACACTGAAGCTTTCTTT.

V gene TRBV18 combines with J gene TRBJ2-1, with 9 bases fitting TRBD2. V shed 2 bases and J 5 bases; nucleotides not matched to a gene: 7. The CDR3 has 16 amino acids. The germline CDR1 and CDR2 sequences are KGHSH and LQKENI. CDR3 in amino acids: CASSPASGGPNNEQFF. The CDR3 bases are TGTGCCAGCTCACCAGCGAGCGGGGGGCCGAACAATGAGCAGTTCTTC.

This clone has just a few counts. The CDR3 spells CASSLEGRSGYTF. The CDR3 region has the DNA TGTGCCAGCAGTTTAGAGGGCAGGAGTGGCTACACCTTC. The rearrangement uses TRBV27 and TRBJ1-2; D unresolved. Germline V CDR1 and CDR2: MNHEY, SMNVEV (reference sequence). V was shortened by 2 bases and J by 7 bases, with 11 bases between the two germline ends. The CDR3 totals 13 residues.

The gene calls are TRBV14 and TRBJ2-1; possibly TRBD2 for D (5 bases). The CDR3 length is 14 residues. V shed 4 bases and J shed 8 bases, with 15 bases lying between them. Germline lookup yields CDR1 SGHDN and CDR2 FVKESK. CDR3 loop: CASSRVGAVDEQFF. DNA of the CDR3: TGTGCCAGCAGCCGGGTGGGAGCGGTGGATGAGCAGTTCTTC. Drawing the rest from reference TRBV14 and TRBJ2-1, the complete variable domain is EAGVTQFPSHSVIEKGQTVTLRCDPISGHDNLYWYRRVMGKEIKFLLHFVKESKQDESGMPNNRFLAERTGGTYSTLKVQPAELEDSGVYFCASSRVGAVDEQFFGPGTRLTVL.

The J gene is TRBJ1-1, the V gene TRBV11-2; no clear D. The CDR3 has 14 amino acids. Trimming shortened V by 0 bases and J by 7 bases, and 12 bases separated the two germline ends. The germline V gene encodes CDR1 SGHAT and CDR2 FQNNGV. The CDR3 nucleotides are TGTGCCAGCAGCTTAGAGGGCAGGTTTAGTGAAGCTTTCTTT. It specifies CASSLEGRFSEAFF.

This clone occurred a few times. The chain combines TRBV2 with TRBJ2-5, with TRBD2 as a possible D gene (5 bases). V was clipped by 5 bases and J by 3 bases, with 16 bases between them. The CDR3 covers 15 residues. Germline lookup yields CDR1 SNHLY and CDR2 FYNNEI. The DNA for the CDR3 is TGTGCCAGCAGTAGGTTAGCAGAGACTAAAGAGACCCAGTACTTC. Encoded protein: CASSRLAETKETQYF. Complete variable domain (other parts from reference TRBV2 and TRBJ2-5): EPEVTQTPSHQVTQMGQEVILRCVPISNHLYFYWYRQILGQKVEFLVSFYNNEISEKSEIFDDQFSVERPDGSNFTLKIRSTKLEDSAMYFCASSRLAETKETQYFGPGTRLLVL.

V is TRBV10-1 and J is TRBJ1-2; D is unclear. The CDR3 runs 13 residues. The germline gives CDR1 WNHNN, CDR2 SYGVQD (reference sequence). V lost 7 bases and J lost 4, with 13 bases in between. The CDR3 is CASIVNPGYGYTF. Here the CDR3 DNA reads TGCGCCAGCATTGTTAACCCGGGCTATGGCTACACCTTC.

The CDR3 DNA follows: TGTGCCAGCAGCGAGGGACAGGGAGGTTATGGCTACACCTTC. Translation: CASSEGQGGYGYTF. The V and J genes are TRBV9 and TRBJ1-2; 9 bases match TRBD1. Germline lookup yields CDR1 SGDLS and CDR2 YYNGEE. The CDR3 is made up of 14 amino acids. The junction had 5 bases not matched to a gene; V was cut back by 3 bases and J by 5 bases.